The clone carrying this T cell receptor (beta chain) showed up many times. Its antigen is currently unknown. The entry originates in a study of identical twins. Overall study results and limits: Its conclusions, products of cross-sectional statistical analysis, did not come from following the same donors. Partial confounding of zero-insertion analyses by invariant MAIT and iNKT cells was possible.

cDNA molecules carried unique molecular identifiers, and template switching added a universal primer site. TCRdb passed the 5' RACE reads through MiXCR, listing each CDR3 protein once. This table holds about 660,000 distinct CDR3 sequences, less than 10% found once. Another study also made use of these data, one on yellow fever vaccine responses in identical twins.

Sequenced input: PBMCs. The clonotype originates from a woman aged 18-30 years in good health.

The chain's CDR3 is CASSDRAGTSARNEQFF. The CDR3, as DNA: TGTGCCAGCAGTGATCGCGCCGGGACTAGCGCGCGCAATGAGCAGTTCTTC. The gene calls are TRBV2 and TRBJ2-1; 10 bases align to TRBD2. This CDR3 contains 17 residues. Germline-derived CDR1 and CDR2 are SNHLY and FYNNEI. V gave up 3 bases and J gave up 6 bases; unmatched junction bases: 11.